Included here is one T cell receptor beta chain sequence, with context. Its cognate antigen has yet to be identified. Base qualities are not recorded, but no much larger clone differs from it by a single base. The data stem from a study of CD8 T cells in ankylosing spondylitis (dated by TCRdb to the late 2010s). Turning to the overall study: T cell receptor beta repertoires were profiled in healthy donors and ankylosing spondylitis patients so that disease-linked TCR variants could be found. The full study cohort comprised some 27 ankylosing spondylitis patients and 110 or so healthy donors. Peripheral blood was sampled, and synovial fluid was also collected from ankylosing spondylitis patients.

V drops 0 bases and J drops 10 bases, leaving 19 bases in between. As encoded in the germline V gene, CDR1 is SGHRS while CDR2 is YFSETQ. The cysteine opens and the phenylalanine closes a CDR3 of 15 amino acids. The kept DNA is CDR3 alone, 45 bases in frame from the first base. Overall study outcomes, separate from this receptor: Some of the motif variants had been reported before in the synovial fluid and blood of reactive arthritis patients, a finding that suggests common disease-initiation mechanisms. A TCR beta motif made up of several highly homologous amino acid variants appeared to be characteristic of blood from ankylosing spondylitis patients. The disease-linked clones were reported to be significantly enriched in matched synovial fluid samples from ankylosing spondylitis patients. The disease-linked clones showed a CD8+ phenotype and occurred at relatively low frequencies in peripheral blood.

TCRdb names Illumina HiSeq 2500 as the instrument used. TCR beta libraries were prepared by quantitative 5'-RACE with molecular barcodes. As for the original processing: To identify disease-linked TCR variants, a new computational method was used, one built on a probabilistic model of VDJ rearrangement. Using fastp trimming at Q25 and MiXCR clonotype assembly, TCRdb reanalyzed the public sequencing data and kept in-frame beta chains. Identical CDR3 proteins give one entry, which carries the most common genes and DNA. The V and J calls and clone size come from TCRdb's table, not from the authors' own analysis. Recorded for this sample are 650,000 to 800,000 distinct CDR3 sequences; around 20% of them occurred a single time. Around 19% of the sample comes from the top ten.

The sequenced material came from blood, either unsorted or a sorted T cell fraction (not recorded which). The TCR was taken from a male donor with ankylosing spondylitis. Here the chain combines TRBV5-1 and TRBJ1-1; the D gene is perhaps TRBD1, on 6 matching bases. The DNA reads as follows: TGCGCCAGCAGCTTGGTCGCAGGGGCCTTCGATGGAGCTTTCTTT. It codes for CASSLVAGAFDGAFF.